This T cell receptor (beta chain) was found in a study of T-cell reconstitution after alpha-beta-depleted transplantation in children. Study-wide findings and caveats: Hyperexpanded clones declined; after one year, newly produced T cells mostly supplied diversity. Some patients' high day-60 TCRbeta diversity was traced to surviving recipient T cells and thymic progenitors. Two months or so post-transplant, alpha-beta T cells reportedly derived from several hundred expanded graft clones.

With regard to this clonotype: Its antigen is unidentified.

The CDR3 is made up of 14 amino acids. Germline CDR1 is SGHRS and CDR2 is YFSETQ. V shed 5 bases, J shed 3 bases, and the junction held 3 bases outside the gene matches. The TCRbeta library incorporated unique molecular identifiers. TCRdb re-analysed the PCR reads in MiXCR, keeping a single row per CDR3 protein. The sample includes about 420,000 distinct CDR3 sequences, 15% to 20% of them seen just once. The TCR comes from a boy under two years old who had a stem cell transplant for Wiskott-Aldrich syndrome, so the T cells may come from the graft donor. Sample: PBMCs, mostly from graft donor cells, taken 360 days after TCRalphabeta/CD19-depleted stem cell transplant. The chain recombines TRBV5-1 with TRBJ2-1; TRBD1 agrees at 9 bases. CDR3 residues: CASSTGGIYNEQFF. CDR3 coding DNA: TGCGCCAGCAGTACAGGGGGCATCTACAATGAGCAGTTCTTC.